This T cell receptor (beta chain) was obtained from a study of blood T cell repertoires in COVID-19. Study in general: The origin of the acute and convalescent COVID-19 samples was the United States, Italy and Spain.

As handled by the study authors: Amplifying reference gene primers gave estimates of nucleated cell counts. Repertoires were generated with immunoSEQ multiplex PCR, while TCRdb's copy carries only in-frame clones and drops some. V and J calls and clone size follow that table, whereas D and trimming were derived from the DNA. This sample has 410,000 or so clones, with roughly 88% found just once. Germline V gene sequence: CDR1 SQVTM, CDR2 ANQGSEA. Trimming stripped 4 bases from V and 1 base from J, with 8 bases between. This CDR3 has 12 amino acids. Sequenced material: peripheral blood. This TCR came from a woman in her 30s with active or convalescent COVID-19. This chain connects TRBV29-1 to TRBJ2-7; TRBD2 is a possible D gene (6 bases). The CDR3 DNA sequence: TGCAGCGTTGTGGCGGGGTCCTACGAGCAGTACTTC. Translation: CSVVAGSYEQYF.